Below are 2 T cell receptor beta chains sequenced from a single sample in a study of beta chain features in type 1 diabetes (dated by TCRdb to between 2017 and 2018). Overall results and qualifications from the work: In all four CD4+ subsets, TCRB CDR3 length was moderately but significantly shorter in type 1 diabetes patients.

Their recognized antigens are unknown. The method was the immunoSEQ multiplex PCR assay. The High Capacity cDNA Reverse Transcription Kit was used to reverse transcribe all of the isolated RNA, meaning that expressed TCRB transcripts were what got sequenced. Here the immuneACCESS table is served through TCRdb, limited to in-frame sequences with V and J called. Missing clones are a known gap in these copies; in checked studies unresolved V genes cover under half, and the rest lacks a known reason. Recorded for this sample are over 600,000 clones; under 15% of them occurred a single time. The ten most abundant clones make up around 0.12% of the sample. Sequenced sample: naive CD4+ T cells from blood. The cell subset or site label, as the study defines it: true naive CD4+ T cells. Receptor source: a man aged 30-40 years with type 1 diabetes.

This clone has just a few counts. The chain uses TRBV5-1 and TRBJ1-1; unclear D gene. CDR1 SGHRS and CDR2 YFSETQ come from the germline V gene. V lost 4 bases, J lost 1 base, and 11 bases lay in between. The CDR3 length is 14 residues. The CDR3 here is CASSPAGTNTEAFF. The CDR3 region has the DNA TGCGCCAGCAGCCCCGCGGGAACGAACACTGAAGCTTTCTTT.

This clone has ten or more counts. The chain has TRBV25-1 and TRBJ1-4; TRBD1 matches at 7 bases. CDR3 length: 16 residues. In germline, CDR1 is MGHDK, CDR2 SYGVNS. The V and J ends lost 4 bases and 6 bases, in that order; junction bases with no gene match: 11. The CDR3 spells CASSGRPQGLYEKLFF. The CDR3 DNA is TGTGCCAGCAGTGGACGACCACAGGGGCTTTATGAAAAACTGTTTTTT.